The subject of this entry is one T cell receptor (beta chain). This specimen comes from a study of blood T cell repertoires in COVID-19. Turning to the study itself: Specimens from acute and convalescent COVID-19 originated in the United States, Italy and Spain. From T cells, B-cell-depleted T cells, or PBMCs came the material, which was cDNA or gDNA.

The germline gives CDR1 MNHEY, CDR2 SVGAGI. The CDR3 has 16 residues. Unmatched junction bases numbered 10, after V lost 2 bases and J lost 8 bases. In the source study's methods: Reference gene primer amplification gave nucleated cell count estimates. Assay used: immunoSEQ multiplex PCR; TCRdb lists only in-frame clones, some missing. That table gives V, J and clone size, and the DNA gave D and trimming. The table includes some 68,000 clones, around 83% detected once. This clonotype was sampled from a man between 65 and 79 years old with acute or convalescent COVID-19. The sample consisted of peripheral blood. The rearrangement uses TRBV6-5 and TRBJ1-4; 8 nucleotides match TRBD1. The CDR3 loop is CASSYPDRGRREKLFF. CDR3 sequence (DNA): TGTGCCAGCAGTTACCCTGACAGGGGCCGACGGGAAAAACTGTTTTTT.